This TCR beta chain appears in the sequencing data of a study of control samples from healthy donors and cancer patients (dated by TCRdb to the early 2020s). The library was generated by the immunoSEQ multiplex PCR assay. TCRdb took over this immuneACCESS table, retaining in-frame rearrangements with V and J assigned. Such tables are incomplete; in checked studies, under half of the missing clones stem from an unresolved V gene, and the remainder is unexplained. This sample holds about 46,000 clones; around nine tenths were observed only once. Around 40% of the sample is held by the ten biggest clonotypes. As encoded in the germline V gene (reference sequence), CDR1 is SEHNR while CDR2 is FQNEAQ. For this chain, trimming is 1 base at the V end and 5 bases at the J end, and the number of junction bases without a gene match is 16. Measured from the cysteine to the phenylalanine, the CDR3 is 18 residues long. The CDR3 DNA has 54 bases and is translated from base 1.

Notes on this clone: Its antigen remains unidentified. One base away there is no much larger clone; base qualities are not given.

The clonotype was recovered from a man aged 45-65 years with head and neck cancer. The specimen sequenced was PBMCs. The chain joins TRBV7-9 to TRBJ2-5; 7 middle bases align to TRBD2. The bases are TGTGCCAGCAGCTTAGTCCCGGGACCCCAAACGGGAGGCGAGACCCAGTACTTC. This codes for CASSLVPGPQTGGETQYF.